These 14 T cell receptor beta chains were sequenced from one sample in a study of cytomegalovirus exposure and HLA in healthy donors. PCR amplification relied on 60 Vbeta primers (plus 13 Jbeta primers). Here immunoSEQ multiplex PCR was the method, and the copy in TCRdb shows in-frame clones only, minus some. Here the sample spans tens of thousands of clones, around 70% being singletons. What was sequenced was PBMCs. The source of these receptors is a human donor in good health.

This chain uses TRBV9 with TRBJ1-1, with 7 bases aligning to TRBD1. CDR3 length: 14 amino acids. V dropped 5 bases and J dropped 4; count of bases not matched to a gene: 8. From germline, CDR1 is SGDLS and CDR2 YYNGEE. The CDR3 loop is CASRPLQGSTEAFF. Here the CDR3 DNA reads TGTGCCAGCAGACCACTACAGGGGAGCACTGAAGCTTTCTTT.

The chain carries TRBV4-2 and TRBJ2-7; 8 bases align to TRBD1. V lost 7 bases and J lost 7; bases outside the gene matches: 3. Germline-derived CDR1 and CDR2 are LGHNA and YNFKEQ. This CDR3 spans 11 amino acids. CDR3 in amino acids: CASTHRGEQYF. In DNA, the CDR3 is TGTGCCAGCACCCACAGGGGGGAGCAGTACTTC.

This clone was counted only a few times. The rearrangement uses TRBV6-1 and TRBJ1-1, with D tentatively TRBD1 (6 bases). The CDR3 has 14 amino acids. Germline CDR1 reads MNHNS; CDR2 reads SASEGT. Trimming shortened V by 4 bases and J by 4 bases, and 13 bases separated the two germline ends. The CDR3 here is CASSAQGWATEAFF. The CDR3 bases are TGTGCCAGCAGTGCACAGGGATGGGCCACTGAAGCTTTCTTT.

The chain carries TRBV29-1 and TRBJ1-1; TRBD1 is a possible D gene (6 bases). The CDR3 contains 12 residues. V was pared by 7 bases and J by 0 bases, with 9 bases between. Germline V gene data show CDR1 as SQVTM and CDR2 as ANQGSEA. As DNA, the CDR3 is TGCAGCGCCAGGGGCATGAACACTGAAGCTTTCTTT. Translation gives CSARGMNTEAFF. Drawing the rest from reference TRBV29-1 and TRBJ1-1, the complete variable domain is SAVISQKPSRDICQRGTSLTIQCQVDSQVTMMFWYRQQPGQSLTLIATANQGSEATYESGFVIDKFPISRPNLTFSTLTVSNMSPEDSSIYLCSARGMNTEAFFGQGTRLTVV.

The CDR3 DNA reads as TGTGCCAGCAGCACGGGGGAAAAACTGTTTTTT. As protein: CASSTGEKLFF. The chain links TRBV11-2 to TRBJ1-4; D call uncertain. This CDR3 has 11 amino acids. CDR1 is SGHAT and CDR2 is FQNNGV in the germline V gene. V lost 5 bases and J lost 8, with 6 bases in between.

The rearrangement links TRBV7-8 to TRBJ2-7; 11 bases map to TRBD1. The CDR3 runs to 15 residues. With 1 base clipped from V and 4 bases from J, the junction kept 3 bases outside the gene matches. The germline V gene encodes CDR1 SGHVS and CDR2 FQNEAQ. The chain's CDR3 is CASSLGRDRGYEQYF. In DNA form, the CDR3 reads TGTGCCAGCAGCTTAGGACGGGACAGGGGGTACGAGCAGTACTTC.

J is TRBJ1-2 and V is TRBV5-1; 7 bases fit TRBD1. CDR1 and CDR2 (germline): SGHRS, YFSETQ. J gave up 2 bases and V 1 base, and 5 bases lay outside the gene matches. The CDR3 is 15 amino acids. The CDR3 DNA is TGCGCCAGCAGCTTGCCCTCGGGACAGAACTATGGCTACACCTTC. Protein sequence: CASSLPSGQNYGYTF.

The CDR3 loop reads CASSLVGQGGAETQYF. Written as DNA, the CDR3 is TGTGCCAGCAGCTTAGTCGGACAGGGGGGCGCAGAGACCCAGTACTTC. This chain connects TRBV7-8 to TRBJ2-5; the match to TRBD1 covers 10 bases. CDR1 SGHVS and CDR2 FQNEAQ come from the germline V gene. The CDR3 is made up of 16 amino acids. V dropped 1 base and J dropped 4; count of bases not matched to a gene: 6. Looking up the rest from reference TRBV7-8 and TRBJ2-5 gives the full variable domain: GAGVSQSPRYKVAKRGQDVALRCDPISGHVSLFWYQQALGQGPEFLTYFQNEAQLDKSGLPSDRFFAERPEGSVSTLKIQRTQQEDSAVYLCASSLVGQGGAETQYFGPGTRLLVL.

This clone was detected only a few times. This rearrangement joins TRBV7-6 to TRBJ2-7; 15 bases are shared with TRBD2. The CDR3 consists of 19 residues. V dropped 1 base and J dropped 1; count of bases not matched to a gene: 8. Per germline, CDR1 SGHVS and CDR2 FNYEAQ. The CDR3 loop is CASSLGGGTSGRFSYEQYF. As DNA, the CDR3 is TGTGCCAGCAGCTTAGGGGGGGGGACTAGCGGGAGGTTTTCCTACGAGCAGTACTTC.

CDR3 nucleotides: TGCGCCAGCAGCCTGATACAGGGGGCCGTCTACGAGCAGTACTTC. Translated, it gives CASSLIQGAVYEQYF. This chain connects TRBV4-1 to TRBJ2-7, with TRBD1 matching 9 bases. V lost 4 bases, J lost 3 bases, and 7 bases stayed unmatched. The germline CDR1 and CDR2 sequences are MGHRA and YSYEKL. The CDR3 totals 15 residues.

A few counts support this clone. The chain has TRBV2 and TRBJ2-3; TRBD1 agrees at 7 bases. Germline trimming cut 6 bases from V and 2 bases from J; bases unmatched to any gene: 8. This CDR3 has 15 residues. Germline V gene lookup returns CDR1 SNHLY and CDR2 FYNNEI. The CDR3 loop reads CASRGQFRYTDTQYF. DNA for the CDR3: TGTGCCAGCAGGGGACAGTTCCGGTACACAGATACGCAGTATTTT.

The chain is built from TRBV19 and TRBJ1-1, with D hard to call. V was pared by 6 bases and J by 4 bases, with 9 bases between. The CDR3 consists of 12 residues. Germline-derived CDR1 and CDR2 are LNHDA and SQIVND (reference sequence). The CDR3 sequence: CASSRSRTEAFF. DNA for the CDR3: TGTGCCAGTAGCCGGTCACGCACTGAAGCTTTCTTT.

The table lists this clone with a count of one. The V and J genes are TRBV4-1 and TRBJ2-7; D is uncertain. This CDR3 is built from 14 residues. Germline assignment: CDR1 MGHRA and CDR2 YSYEKL. V was trimmed by 4 bases and J by 0 bases, leaving 10 bases between them. CDR3 in DNA: TGCGCCAGCAGCCCCGAGGAGAGCTCCTACGAGCAGTACTTC. Its translation is CASSPEESSYEQYF.

The genes are TRBV4-1 and TRBJ2-7, with TRBD1 identical over 11 bases. CDR3 length: 15 residues. V shed 2 bases and J 2 bases; nucleotides not matched to a gene: 2. CDR1 MGHRA and CDR2 YSYEKL come from the germline V gene. The CDR3 region is CASSQTDRGPYEQYF. The CDR3, as DNA: TGCGCCAGCAGCCAAACGGACAGGGGGCCCTACGAGCAGTACTTC.